The 21 T cell receptor beta chains listed next were all sequenced from one sample in a study of blood T cell repertoires in COVID-19. The data were produced by immunoSEQ multiplex PCR, yet TCRdb's version contains in-frame clones alone and is incomplete. The data contain 130,000 to 150,000 clones, about nine tenths of them singletons. The sequenced material came from peripheral blood. The receptors derive from a human donor in a cohort sampled during active COVID-19.

The V and J genes are TRBV6-5 and TRBJ2-5, with no clear D. Germline CDR1 and CDR2: MNHEY and SVGAGI. This CDR3 comprises 14 residues. The V and J ends lost 5 bases and 5 bases respectively, with 15 bases between them. CDR3 sequence: CASSPPVSRETQYF. The CDR3 bases are TGTGCCAGCAGTCCCCCTGTCTCCCGGGAGACCCAGTACTTC.

The chain uses TRBV10-2 and TRBJ2-7; 8 nucleotides line up with TRBD2. This CDR3 is built from 15 residues. The V gene end was trimmed by 6 bases and the J gene end by 0 bases; junction bases not matched to a gene: 7. Germline values: CDR1 WSHSY, CDR2 SAAADI. The CDR3: CASRLADDFSYEQYF. Written as DNA, the CDR3 is TGCGCCAGCAGACTAGCGGACGACTTCTCCTACGAGCAGTACTTC.

The CDR3 sequence: CASSPRDRVYNEQFF. Written as DNA, the CDR3 is TGTGCCAGTAGTCCCCGGGACAGGGTTTACAATGAGCAGTTCTTC. The chain recombines TRBV19 with TRBJ2-1; the match to TRBD1 covers 9 bases. Trimming at V came to 5 bases and at J to 4 bases, leaving 6 bases not matched to a gene. From germline, CDR1 is LNHDA and CDR2 SQIVND (reference sequence). The CDR3 totals 15 residues.

Here the CDR3 reads CASSLGQGSVQPQHF. The CDR3 DNA follows: TGTGCCAGCAGCTTGGGACAGGGATCGGTTCAGCCCCAGCATTTT. The chain is built from TRBV5-5 and TRBJ1-5, with 7 bases aligning to TRBD1. In germline, CDR1 is SGHKS, CDR2 YYEKEE (reference sequence). With 0 bases clipped from V and 6 bases from J, the junction kept 6 bases outside the gene matches. The CDR3 consists of 15 residues.

The V and J genes are TRBV19 and TRBJ1-3; no clear D. Germline V CDR1 and CDR2: LNHDA, SQIVND (reference sequence). CDR3 length equals 15 residues. Trimming took 4 bases from V and 0 from J, leaving 10 bases between them. CDR3 loop: CASSSQADSGNTIYF. The CDR3 region has the DNA TGTGCCAGTAGTAGTCAGGCCGACTCTGGAAACACCATATATTTT.

J is TRBJ1-4 and V is TRBV7-2, with 7 bases fitting TRBD1. V was pared by 1 base and J by 4 bases, with 6 bases of the junction left unmatched. The CDR3 spans 16 residues. CDR1 and CDR2 from the germline V gene are SGHTA and FQGNSA. Written as DNA, the CDR3 is TGTGCCAGCAGCTTAGAAGGGACAGTGGGTAATGAAAAACTGTTTTTT. Translation gives CASSLEGTVGNEKLFF.

The chain links TRBV4-1 to TRBJ1-5; no clear D. Germline V gives CDR1 MGHRA, CDR2 YSYEKL. The CDR3 spans 15 residues. Trimming took 5 bases from V and 0 from J, leaving 11 bases between them. In DNA, the CDR3 is TGCGCCAGCAGCTGGGCAGCTAATAGCAATCAGCCCCAGCATTTT. This codes for CASSWAANSNQPQHF.

This chain connects TRBV4-3 to TRBJ2-1, with no clear D. Per germline, CDR1 LGHNA and CDR2 YSLEER. The CDR3 is 14 residues long. V lost 1 base and J 8 bases, leaving 12 bases between the germline ends. CDR3 nucleotide sequence: TGCGCCAGCAGCCAAGTGGGTGTCGGGTATGAGCAGTTCTTC. It is translated as CASSQVGVGYEQFF.

This chain joins TRBV7-9 and TRBJ2-2, with TRBD2 identical over 8 bases. Per the germline V gene, CDR1 is SEHNR and CDR2 is FQNEAQ (reference sequence). V was pared by 4 bases and J by 1 base, with 5 bases of the junction left unmatched. The CDR3 runs to 16 residues. The CDR3 DNA follows: TGTGCCAGCAGCTCGCCCAGCGGGGGGAACACCGGGGAGCTGTTTTTT. Translating it yields CASSSPSGGNTGELFF.

CDR3 amino acids: CASSQEQGSGNTIYF. As DNA, the CDR3 is TGCGCCAGCAGCCAAGAGCAGGGATCTGGAAACACCATATATTTT. This sequence joins TRBV4-1 and TRBJ1-3; perhaps TRBD1 as D (5 bases). Trimming took 0 bases from V and 1 from J, leaving 7 bases between them. Germline assignment: CDR1 MGHRA and CDR2 YSYEKL. There are 15 residues in the CDR3.

V and J are TRBV10-2 and TRBJ1-2, with TRBD1 as a possible D gene (6 bases). CDR3 length: 13 residues. Trimming cost V 3 bases and J 8 bases, with 13 bases left between them. Germline CDR1 reads WSHSY; CDR2 reads SAAADI. The CDR3 sequence: CASSDNRVLGYTF. CDR3 nucleotide sequence: TGCGCCAGCAGTGATAACAGGGTGCTCGGCTACACCTTC.

The chain is built from TRBV30 and TRBJ2-1; 13 bases are shared with TRBD2. The CDR3 is 15 residues long. V shed 1 base and J 7 bases; nucleotides not matched to a gene: 4. The germline CDR1 and CDR2 sequences are GTSNPN and SVGIG (reference sequence). The CDR3 DNA sequence: TGTGCCTGGAGTGCGGGGGGACTAGCGGGGAATGAGCAGTTCTTC. Amino acid sequence: CAWSAGGLAGNEQFF. The full variable domain, rest sourced from reference TRBV30 and TRBJ2-1, is SQTIHQWPATLVQPVGSPLSLECTVEGTSNPNLYWYRQAAGRGLQLLFYSVGIGQISSEVPQNLSASRPQDRQFILSSKKLLLSDSGFYLCAWSAGGLAGNEQFFGPGTRLTVL.

The chain employs TRBV18 and TRBJ2-1, with TRBD2 matching over 8 bases. The V segment lost 4 bases and the J segment 10 bases; nucleotides outside the gene matches: 9. CDR3 size: 14 residues. Germline CDR1 reads KGHSH; CDR2 reads LQKENI. The CDR3 reads CASSQNSGTREQFF. CDR3 sequence (DNA): TGTGCCAGCTCACAGAATTCCGGGACTAGGGAGCAGTTCTTC.

This sequence joins TRBV7-6 and TRBJ2-3, with D possibly matching TRBD2 (6 bases). Trimming cost V 3 bases and J 6 bases, with 13 bases left between them. The CDR3 contains 14 residues. Per the germline V gene, CDR1 is SGHVS and CDR2 is FNYEAQ. The CDR3 DNA sequence: TGTGCCAGCAGCTTGCTCCGACTAGGCGATACGCAGTATTTT. Translated: CASSLLRLGDTQYF.

The rearrangement joins TRBV5-1 to TRBJ2-7, with D possibly being TRBD1 (6 bases). This CDR3 spans 14 amino acids. Germline CDR1 and CDR2: SGHRS and YFSETQ. V was trimmed by 9 bases and J by 5 bases, leaving 21 bases between them. The CDR3 reads CAILGNRDTNEQYF. The CDR3 DNA follows: TGCGCCATCCTGGGGAACAGGGATACCAACGAGCAGTACTTC.

The chain has TRBV7-2 and TRBJ2-1, with a tentative D call TRBD1 (5 bases). From germline, CDR1 is SGHTA and CDR2 FQGNSA. Trimming stripped 6 bases from V and 3 bases from J, with 12 bases between. CDR3 length: 14 residues. The CDR3 bases are TGTGCCAGCAGGAGAGACAGAAGCTACAATGAGCAGTTCTTC. Amino acids: CASRRDRSYNEQFF.

The chain combines TRBV7-3 with TRBJ2-1, with D perhaps matching TRBD2 (6 bases). The CDR3 spans 14 residues. Germline CDR1 reads SGHTA; CDR2 reads FQGTGA. Trimming stripped 3 bases from V and 6 bases from J, with 12 bases between. In nucleotides, the CDR3 is TGTGCCAGCAGCTTGGCCGGGGGTTCCAATGAGCAGTTCTTC. The encoded protein is CASSLAGGSNEQFF. Based on the CDR3 plus reference TRBV7-3 and TRBJ2-1, the full variable domain is GAGVSQTPSNKVTEKGKYVELRCDPISGHTALYWYRQSLGQGPEFLIYFQGTGAADDSGLPNDRFFAVRPEGSVSTLKIQRTERGDSAVYLCASSLAGGSNEQFFGPGTRLTVL.

The chain employs TRBV12-3 or TRBV12-4 and TRBJ2-1; perhaps TRBD1 as D (6 bases). Trimming left V 5 bases short and J 8 bases short, with 10 bases between. The CDR3 contains 12 residues. CDR3 in DNA: TGTGCCAGCAGTCGACAGGACCATGAGCAGTTCTTC. Amino acids: CASSRQDHEQFF.

This clone was seen once. This rearrangement joins TRBV5-4 to TRBJ1-2; D is uncertain. Trimming removed 5 bases from V and 3 bases from J, with 8 bases in between. This CDR3 comprises 12 residues. In germline, CDR1 is SGHNT, CDR2 YYREEE (reference sequence). The CDR3 nucleotides are TGTGCCAGCAGGTCGGGTGACTATGGCTACACCTTC. It specifies CASRSGDYGYTF.

The V and J genes are TRBV6-5 and TRBJ1-6; a weak D match, TRBD1 (6 bases). This CDR3 has 14 amino acids. Germline-derived CDR1 and CDR2 are MNHEY and SVGAGI. The germline V and J ends were trimmed by 4 bases and 14 bases, with 18 bases remaining between them. CDR3 sequence reads: CASSFHRDKITLHF. The CDR3, as DNA: TGTGCCAGCAGTTTTCACAGGGATAAGATCACCCTCCACTTT.

The chain recombines TRBV6-6 with TRBJ2-7; D is undetermined. Germline-derived CDR1 and CDR2 are MNHNY and SVGAGI (reference sequence). The CDR3 totals 13 residues. V shed 0 bases and J shed 4 bases, with 7 bases lying between them. The CDR3 coding sequence is TGTGCCAGCAGTTACTCGCGGATTTACGAGCAGTACTTC. Translating it yields CASSYSRIYEQYF.